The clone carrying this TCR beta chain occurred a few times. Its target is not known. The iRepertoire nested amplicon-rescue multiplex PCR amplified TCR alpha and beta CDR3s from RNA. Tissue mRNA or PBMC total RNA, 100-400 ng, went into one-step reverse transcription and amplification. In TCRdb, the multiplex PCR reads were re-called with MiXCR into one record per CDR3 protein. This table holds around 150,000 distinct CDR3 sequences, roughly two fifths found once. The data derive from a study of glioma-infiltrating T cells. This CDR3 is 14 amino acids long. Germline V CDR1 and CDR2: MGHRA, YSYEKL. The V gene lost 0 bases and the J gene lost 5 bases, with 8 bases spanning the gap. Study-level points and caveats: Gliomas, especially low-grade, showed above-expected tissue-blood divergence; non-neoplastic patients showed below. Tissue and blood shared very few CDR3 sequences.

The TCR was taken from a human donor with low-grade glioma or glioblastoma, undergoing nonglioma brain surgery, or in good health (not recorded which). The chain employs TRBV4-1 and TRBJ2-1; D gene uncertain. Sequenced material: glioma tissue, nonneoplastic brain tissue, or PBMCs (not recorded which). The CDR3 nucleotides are TGCGCCAGCAGCCAAGATCGTCAGAACAATGAGCAGTTCTTC. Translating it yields CASSQDRQNNEQFF.